The clone carrying this T cell receptor beta chain was counted at least ten times. Its antigen is unknown. This record belongs to a study of neurological immune-mediated disorders. Study conclusions and caveats: The most TCR clonal expansion was seen in HTLV-1-associated myelopathy, whereas the least was seen in multiple sclerosis, below the level in healthy controls. The absence of any CDR3 amino acid sequence shared by expanded clones across subjects suggests that repertoires were private in all groups.

The CDR3 runs to 14 residues. V was cut by 8 bases and J by 2 bases, with 15 bases left in between. Germline values: CDR1 SEHNR, CDR2 FQNEAQ (reference sequence). With 10-nucleotide random UMIs included, cDNA was synthesized by 5'RACE. TCRdb itself ran the 5' RACE reads through MiXCR, one entry per CDR3 protein. Of around 83,000 distinct CDR3 sequences listed, around 14% are singletons. V gene TRBV7-9 combines with J gene TRBJ2-5; no clear D gene. The receptor comes from a woman aged 45 to 65 in good health. The sequenced sample was PBMCs. The CDR3 DNA reads TGTGCCAGCCGGACGGTGGGAAGTCAAGAGACCCAGTACTTC. Its protein is CASRTVGSQETQYF. The whole variable domain, remainder taken from reference TRBV7-9 and TRBJ2-5, is DTGVSQNPRHKITKRGQNVTFRCDPISEHNRLYWYRQTLGQGPEFLTYFQNEAQLEKSRLLSDRFSAERPKGSFSTLEIQRTEQGDSAMYLCASRTVGSQETQYFGPGTRLLVL.